These 26 T cell receptor beta chains share one sample of origin, sequenced in a study of shared clonotypes between healthy human individuals. Sequenced by immunoSEQ multiplex PCR; TCRdb stores in-frame clones only, minus some. The table shows roughly 530,000 clones, with almost 97% occurring only once. The specimen sequenced was naive CD4+ T cells sorted from blood. The subset denotes: CD45RA+ positively selected. All receptors derive from a young woman in good health.

As to this clone: Other DNA variants within this sample encode the same CDR3. The chain couples TRBV11-2 to TRBJ2-7, with D tentatively TRBD1 (5 bases). There are 16 residues in the CDR3. Trimming shortened V by 0 bases and J by 7 bases, and 19 bases separated the two germline ends. Looked up from germline, CDR1 is SGHAT and CDR2 is FQNNGV. CDR3 region: CASSLEGRGALYEQYF. CDR3 coding DNA: TGTGCCAGCAGCTTAGAAGGTAGGGGTGCTCTTTATGAGCAGTACTTC.

This sequence joins TRBV5-1 and TRBJ2-2; 11 nucleotides align to TRBD2. This CDR3 spans 16 amino acids. Germline CDR1 reads SGHRS; CDR2 reads YFSETQ. V dropped 0 bases and J dropped 5; count of bases not matched to a gene: 3. CDR3 coding DNA: TGCGCCAGCAGCTTGGGACTAGCGGGAAGGACCGGGGAGCTGTTTTTT. Translating it yields CASSLGLAGRTGELFF.

The chain couples TRBV10-3 to TRBJ2-5; TRBD2 matches 8 bases. The CDR3 has 14 residues. The trim removed 4 bases at V and 5 bases at J, leaving 6 bases unmatched. Germline V gives CDR1 ENHRY, CDR2 SYGVKD. CDR3 region: CAISGEREQETQYF. In DNA form, the CDR3 reads TGTGCCATCAGTGGAGAGCGGGAGCAGGAGACCCAGTACTTC.

V usage is TRBV18 and J usage is TRBJ2-2; D may correspond to TRBD1 or TRBD2 (7 bases each). The CDR3 has 15 residues. Trimming left V 3 bases short and J 3 bases short, with 11 bases between. Germline V gene data show CDR1 as KGHSH and CDR2 as LQKENI. CDR3 in DNA: TGTGCCAGCTCACCGGGAGGGGGCGACACCGGGGAGCTGTTTTTT. This translates into CASSPGGGDTGELFF.

The rearrangement links TRBV2 to TRBJ1-5; possibly TRBD1 for D (5 bases). Germline CDR1 is SNHLY and CDR2 is FYNNEI. Trimming took 7 bases from V and 3 from J, leaving 13 bases between them. The CDR3 loop spans 14 amino acids. CDR3 sequence: CASTVDRFNQPQHF. The CDR3 nucleotides are TGTGCCAGCACCGTAGACAGATTCAATCAGCCCCAGCATTTT.

The CDR3 sequence: CASSTGTGRGANVLTF. CDR3 coding DNA: TGTGCCAGCAGCACCGGGACAGGGCGTGGGGCCAACGTCCTGACTTTC. V is TRBV7-2 and J is TRBJ2-6, with TRBD1 matching 9 bases. The V gene end was trimmed by 5 bases and the J gene end by 3 bases; junction bases not matched to a gene: 5. CDR1 and CDR2 (germline): SGHTA, FQGNSA. This CDR3 has 16 amino acids.

V and J are TRBV15 and TRBJ2-7; TRBD1 is a possible D gene (5 bases). The V end was cut by 3 bases, the J end by 0 bases, with 18 bases between. The CDR3 spans 17 residues. Germline-derived CDR1 and CDR2 are LNHNV and YYDKDF (reference sequence). This chain's CDR3 is CATSRVGSPGISYEQYF. CDR3 in DNA: TGTGCCACCAGCAGGGTGGGTTCGCCAGGGATCTCCTACGAGCAGTACTTC.

The gene calls are TRBV28 and TRBJ1-3; 7 bases fit TRBD1. The CDR3 length is 15 residues. J was trimmed by 3 bases and V by 2 bases; bases with no gene match: 4. The germline V gene encodes CDR1 MDHEN and CDR2 SYDVKM. This chain's CDR3 is CASSLPDRVGNTIYF. The CDR3 region has the DNA TGTGCCAGCAGTTTACCCGACAGGGTTGGAAACACCATATATTTT.

This clone is a singleton in its sample. DNA for the CDR3: TGTGCCAGCAGTACAGGGACAGCTAGGGCTTTCTTT. Protein: CASSTGTARAFF. V is TRBV7-9 and J is TRBJ1-1, with 7 bases fitting TRBD1. The CDR3 length is 12 residues. Germline V lookup: CDR1 SEHNR, CDR2 FQNEAQ (reference sequence). J gave up 11 bases and V 6 bases, and 9 bases lay outside the gene matches.

The V gene is TRBV4-2, the J gene TRBJ1-2, with D maybe TRBD1 (5 bases). Germline lookup yields CDR1 LGHNA and CDR2 YNFKEQ. The CDR3 is 16 amino acids. The V gene lost 1 base and the J gene lost 4 bases, with 16 bases spanning the gap. Written as DNA, the CDR3 is TGTGCCAGCAGCCAAGTAACGGGGGTAGAGTCCTATGGCTACACCTTC. Protein sequence: CASSQVTGVESYGYTF.

This chain joins TRBV5-1 and TRBJ2-1, with D maybe TRBD2 (6 bases). Germline V gene lookup returns CDR1 SGHRS and CDR2 YFSETQ. The CDR3 length is 13 residues. With 0 bases removed from V and 10 bases from J, the gap between germline ends came to 11 bases. In nucleotides, the CDR3 is TGCGCCAGCAGCTTGGATGATAGCGGCGAGCAGTTCTTC. This codes for CASSLDDSGEQFF.

Concerning this clone: In the same sample, other DNA sequences code for this CDR3. The gene calls are TRBV2 and TRBJ2-7, with D tentatively TRBD1 or TRBD2 (6 bases each). V was pared by 6 bases and J by 4 bases, with 16 bases between. There are 14 residues in the CDR3. The germline V gene has CDR1 SNHLY and CDR2 FYNNEI. CDR3 region: CASRREQGGYEQYF. Written as DNA, the CDR3 is TGTGCCAGCAGGAGGGAACAGGGAGGTTACGAGCAGTACTTC.

The chain uses TRBV7-6 and TRBJ1-2; weak D call: TRBD1 (6 bases). This CDR3 has 15 residues. Germline loops: CDR1 SGHVS, CDR2 FNYEAQ. Trimming removed 4 bases at V and 3 bases at J, with 15 bases between. The CDR3 loop is CASSSNPRGYYGYTF. Written as DNA, the CDR3 is TGTGCCAGCAGCTCCAACCCCAGGGGCTACTATGGCTACACCTTC.

Remarks on this clone: This sample includes further DNA sequences coding for the same CDR3. The CDR3 loop reads CASSPGQGNQPQHF. CDR3 DNA: TGTGCCAGCTCACCGGGACAGGGCAATCAGCCCCAGCATTTT. The chain carries TRBV18 and TRBJ1-5, with 8 bases fitting TRBD1. The CDR3 is 14 amino acids. In germline, CDR1 is KGHSH, CDR2 LQKENI. The V and J ends lost 3 bases and 2 bases, in that order; junction bases with no gene match: 0.

This sequence joins TRBV6-1 and TRBJ2-7, with 9 nucleotides matching TRBD1. CDR3 length equals 14 residues. Trimming took 7 bases from V and 5 from J; bases not matched to a gene: 9. Germline V gives CDR1 MNHNS, CDR2 SASEGT. This CDR3 reads CASTLDRGGHEQYF. Written as DNA, the CDR3 is TGTGCCAGCACCTTGGACAGGGGAGGCCACGAGCAGTACTTC.

In nucleotides, the CDR3 is TGTGCCAGCAGTTTTTCGGCAGGGCAGACCCAGTACTTC. This sequence encodes CASSFSAGQTQYF. The rearrangement uses TRBV27 and TRBJ2-5; possibly TRBD1 for D (5 bases). In germline, CDR1 is MNHEY, CDR2 SMNVEV (reference sequence). CDR3 length: 13 residues. V lost 3 bases, J lost 6 bases, and 11 bases lay in between.

The gene calls are TRBV28 and TRBJ2-7; 7 bases match TRBD1. CDR1 is MDHEN, CDR2 SYDVKM, per germline. The CDR3 runs to 16 residues. With 7 bases clipped from V and 6 bases from J, the junction kept 18 bases outside the gene matches. The CDR3 sequence: CASTTTPRYRGREQYF. CDR3 nucleotide sequence: TGTGCCAGCACCACCACCCCGCGGTACAGGGGCCGCGAGCAGTACTTC. Based on the CDR3 plus reference TRBV28 and TRBJ2-7, the full variable domain is DVKVTQSSRYLVKRTGEKVFLECVQDMDHENMFWYRQDPGLGLRLIYFSYDVKMKEKGDIPEGYSVSREKKERFSLILESASTNQTSMYLCASTTTPRYRGREQYFGPGTRLTVT.

V is TRBV23-1 and J is TRBJ2-7; 7 bases agree with TRBD1. TRBV23-1 is an ORF for which the function is uncertain. J lost 6 bases, V lost 5 bases, and 1 base had no gene match. CDR3 length: 11 amino acids. CDR3 residues: CASSDRAEQYF. The CDR3 nucleotides read TGCGCCAGCAGTGACAGGGCCGAGCAGTACTTC.

The rearrangement links TRBV7-2 to TRBJ2-1; no clear D. The CDR3 runs to 14 residues. Trimming stripped 4 bases from V and 5 bases from J, with 12 bases between. Germline V gene data show CDR1 as SGHTA and CDR2 as FQGNSA. As DNA, the CDR3 is TGTGCCAGCAGCTACGGTCAGGACCACAATGAGCAGTTCTTC. It specifies CASSYGQDHNEQFF. The variable domain in full, with the rest retrieved from reference TRBV7-2 and TRBJ2-1, is GAGVSQSPSNKVTEKGKDVELRCDPISGHTALYWYRQSLGQGLEFLIYFQGNSAPDKSGLPSDRFSAERTGGSVSTLTIQRTQQEDSAVYLCASSYGQDHNEQFFGPGTRLTVL.

This chain joins TRBV4-1 and TRBJ2-1; 13 bases line up with TRBD2. Germline CDR1 reads MGHRA; CDR2 reads YSYEKL. The CDR3 spans 18 residues. With 0 bases clipped from V and 4 bases from J, the junction kept 6 bases outside the gene matches. CDR3 DNA: TGCGCCAGCAGCCAAGAAGGGCGGGGACTAGCGGGATACAATGAGCAGTTCTTC. This gives the protein CASSQEGRGLAGYNEQFF.

V and J are TRBV27 and TRBJ1-2; the D is unclear. This CDR3 spans 14 amino acids. The ends were cut back, 4 bases at V and 0 bases at J, with 9 bases in the middle. Germline V gene sequence: CDR1 MNHEY, CDR2 SMNVEV (reference sequence). CDR3: CASSSLPPNYGYTF. The DNA for the CDR3 is TGTGCCAGCAGTTCCCTTCCTCCTAACTATGGCTACACCTTC.

The rearrangement links TRBV5-4 to TRBJ2-1; 15 bases match TRBD2. The germline V gene has CDR1 SGHNT and CDR2 YYREEE (reference sequence). The CDR3 contains 17 residues. The V segment lost 4 bases and the J segment 5 bases; nucleotides outside the gene matches: 7. Here the CDR3 DNA reads TGTGCCAGCAGCCACGGACTAGCGGGAGGGGCTAACAATGAGCAGTTCTTC. Residues: CASSHGLAGGANNEQFF.

V usage is TRBV25-1 and J usage is TRBJ2-7; 8 bases agree with TRBD2. CDR3 length: 15 residues. Per the germline V gene, CDR1 is MGHDK and CDR2 is SYGVNS. Trimming took 5 bases from V and 2 from J; bases not matched to a gene: 8. DNA of the CDR3: TGTGCCAGCAGTAGAGCGGGGGACTGGACCTACGAGCAGTACTTC. This codes for CASSRAGDWTYEQYF.

This rearrangement joins TRBV5-1 to TRBJ2-7; perhaps TRBD2 as D (6 bases). The germline gives CDR1 SGHRS, CDR2 YFSETQ. This CDR3 has 14 amino acids. The V gene lost 4 bases and the J gene lost 2 bases, with 13 bases spanning the gap. Here the CDR3 reads CASSAGLPPYEQYF. CDR3 in DNA: TGCGCCAGCAGCGCGGGACTCCCCCCCTACGAGCAGTACTTC.

The V and J genes are TRBV7-9 and TRBJ2-7; perhaps D is TRBD1 or TRBD2 (5 bases each). The V end lost 4 bases, the J end lost 2 bases, and 12 bases lay between the germline ends. Germline lookup yields CDR1 SEHNR and CDR2 FQNEAQ (reference sequence). The CDR3 spans 14 residues. This CDR3 reads CASSSWGPPYEQYF. The CDR3 DNA is TGTGCCAGCAGCTCCTGGGGACCTCCCTACGAGCAGTACTTC.

The chain links TRBV18 to TRBJ1-4, with D perhaps TRBD1 (5 bases). The germline V gene has CDR1 KGHSH and CDR2 LQKENI. The ends were cut back, 2 bases at V and 14 bases at J, with 24 bases in the middle. CDR3 size: 16 residues. The CDR3 here is CASSPEGRPPGGSLFF. CDR3 bases: TGTGCCAGCTCACCAGAGGGGCGACCGCCAGGAGGTTCGCTGTTTTTT. The full variable domain, completed using reference TRBV18 and TRBJ1-4, is NAGVMQNPRHLVRRRGQEARLRCSPMKGHSHVYWYRQLPEEGLKFMVYLQKENIIDESGMPKERFSAEFPKEGPSILRIQQVVRGDSAAYFCASSPEGRPPGGSLFFGSGTQLSVL.